This T cell receptor (beta chain) emerged from a study of spatial heterogeneity in lung cancer. TCRdb itself ran the 5' RACE reads through MiXCR, one entry per CDR3 protein. Of over 8,500 distinct CDR3 sequences in the sample, 14% were seen once. As to time point: sample taken at primary tumor resection. The study, taken as a whole, reports: Tumor mutation count correlated with how many alpha and beta TCRs expanded intratumorally.

This clonotype has a count of ten or more. Its antigen is not identified. This clonotype was sampled from a male donor with early-stage non-small cell lung cancer. Here the sequenced sample was lung tumor tissue, taken at surgery.

The CDR3 reads CASSPKTSGAYEQYF. The CDR3 coding sequence is TGTGCCAGCAGCCCGAAGACTAGCGGGGCCTACGAGCAGTACTTC. V usage is TRBV7-8 and J usage is TRBJ2-7, with 11 bases lining up with TRBD2. The CDR3 contains 15 residues. V was clipped by 5 bases and J by 2 bases; unmatched bases: 5. Germline V gives CDR1 SGHVS, CDR2 FQNEAQ.